This T cell receptor (beta chain) stems from a study of cytomegalovirus exposure and HLA in healthy donors. Turning to the study itself: Roughly 170 million T cells yielded some 120 million unique TCR beta sequences in earlier analysis.

Primers: 60 Vbeta forward and 13 Jbeta reverse. TCRdb's table, derived via immunoSEQ multiplex PCR, lists solely in-frame clones and lacks some. The data contain 130,000 to 150,000 clones, around 80% of them seen just once; the ten biggest clones take up roughly 2%. As regards this clone: Its antigen is currently unknown.

The study, taken as a whole, reports: HLA-A and HLA-B allele assignments for most subjects were reportedly predicted accurately using TCR beta sequences.

Sequencing was performed on PBMCs. This sequence originates from a man between 25 and 39 years old in good health and CMV-seronegative.

The CDR3 loop reads CASSPGHQETQYF. In DNA, the CDR3 is TGTGCCAGCTCACCAGGGCACCAAGAGACCCAGTACTTC. This chain connects TRBV18 to TRBJ2-5; no reliable D call. The CDR3 consists of 13 residues. V was cut by 2 bases and J by 0 bases, with 4 bases left in between. Germline V gene lookup returns CDR1 KGHSH and CDR2 LQKENI.